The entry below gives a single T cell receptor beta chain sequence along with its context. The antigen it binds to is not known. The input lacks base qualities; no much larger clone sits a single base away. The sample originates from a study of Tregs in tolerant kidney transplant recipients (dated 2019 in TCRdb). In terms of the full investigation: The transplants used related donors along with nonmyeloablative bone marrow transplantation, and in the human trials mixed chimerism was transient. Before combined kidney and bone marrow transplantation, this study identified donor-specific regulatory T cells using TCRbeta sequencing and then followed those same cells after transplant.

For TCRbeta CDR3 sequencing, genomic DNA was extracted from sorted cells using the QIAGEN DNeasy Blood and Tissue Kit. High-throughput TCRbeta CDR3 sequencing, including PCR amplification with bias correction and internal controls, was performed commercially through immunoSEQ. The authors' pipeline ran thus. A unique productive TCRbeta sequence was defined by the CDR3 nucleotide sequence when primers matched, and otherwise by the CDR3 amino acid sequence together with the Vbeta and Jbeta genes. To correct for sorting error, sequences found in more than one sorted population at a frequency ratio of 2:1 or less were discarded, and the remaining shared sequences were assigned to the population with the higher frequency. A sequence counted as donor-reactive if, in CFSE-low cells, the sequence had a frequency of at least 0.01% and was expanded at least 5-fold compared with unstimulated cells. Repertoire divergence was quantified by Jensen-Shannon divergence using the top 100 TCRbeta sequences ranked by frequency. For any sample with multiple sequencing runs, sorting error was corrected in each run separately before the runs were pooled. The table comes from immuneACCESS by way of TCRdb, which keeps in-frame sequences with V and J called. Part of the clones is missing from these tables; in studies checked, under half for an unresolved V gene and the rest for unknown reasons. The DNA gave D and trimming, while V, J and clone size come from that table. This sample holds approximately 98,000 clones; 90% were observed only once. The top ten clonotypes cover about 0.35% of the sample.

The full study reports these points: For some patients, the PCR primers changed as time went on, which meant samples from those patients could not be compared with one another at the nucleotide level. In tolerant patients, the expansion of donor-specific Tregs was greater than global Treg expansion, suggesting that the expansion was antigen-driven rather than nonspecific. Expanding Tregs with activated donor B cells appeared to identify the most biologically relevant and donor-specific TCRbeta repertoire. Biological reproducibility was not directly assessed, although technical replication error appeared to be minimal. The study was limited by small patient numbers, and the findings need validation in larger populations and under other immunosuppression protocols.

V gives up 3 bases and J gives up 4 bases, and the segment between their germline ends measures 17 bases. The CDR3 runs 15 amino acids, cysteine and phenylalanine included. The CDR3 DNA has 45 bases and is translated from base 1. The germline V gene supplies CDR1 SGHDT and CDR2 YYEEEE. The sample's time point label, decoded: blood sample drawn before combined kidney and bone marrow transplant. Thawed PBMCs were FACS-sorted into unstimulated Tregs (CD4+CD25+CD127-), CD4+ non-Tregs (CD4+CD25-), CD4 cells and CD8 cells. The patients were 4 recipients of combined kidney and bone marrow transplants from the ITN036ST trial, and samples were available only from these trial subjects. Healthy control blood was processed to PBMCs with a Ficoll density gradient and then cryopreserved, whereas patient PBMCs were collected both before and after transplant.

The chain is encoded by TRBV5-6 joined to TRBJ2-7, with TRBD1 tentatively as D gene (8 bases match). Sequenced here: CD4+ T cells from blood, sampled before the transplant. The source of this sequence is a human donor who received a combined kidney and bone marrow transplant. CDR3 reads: CASSSRQGRGYEQYF. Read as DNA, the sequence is TGTGCCAGCAGCTCCCGACAGGGGAGGGGATACGAGCAGTACTTC.